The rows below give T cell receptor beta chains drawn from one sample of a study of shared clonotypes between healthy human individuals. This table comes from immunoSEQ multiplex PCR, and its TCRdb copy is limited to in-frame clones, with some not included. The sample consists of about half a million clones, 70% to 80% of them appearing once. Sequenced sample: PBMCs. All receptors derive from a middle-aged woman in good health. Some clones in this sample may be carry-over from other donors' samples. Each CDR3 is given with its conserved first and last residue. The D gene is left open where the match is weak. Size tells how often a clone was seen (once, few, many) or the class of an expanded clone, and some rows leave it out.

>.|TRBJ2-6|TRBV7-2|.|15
CASSLGPSGANVLTF
TGTGCCAGCAGCTTAGGGCCATCTGGGGCCAACGTCCTGACTTTC
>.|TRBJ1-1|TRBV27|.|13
CASSSPDNTEAFF
TGTGCCAGCAGTTCCCCCGACAACACTGAAGCTTTCTTT
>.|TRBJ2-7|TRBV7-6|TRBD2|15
CASSAQTSGSYEQYF
TGTGCCAGCAGCGCCCAAACTAGCGGATCCTACGAGCAGTACTTC
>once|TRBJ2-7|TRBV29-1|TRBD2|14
CSVLTSGVSYEQYF
TGCAGCGTTTTGACTAGCGGGGTGTCCTACGAGCAGTACTTC
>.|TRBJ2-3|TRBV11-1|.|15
CASSFQAGTTDTQYF
TGTGCCAGCAGCTTCCAAGCAGGAACCACAGATACGCAGTATTTT
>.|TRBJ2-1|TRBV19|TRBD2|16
CASSLPTSGSYNEQFF
TGTGCCAGTAGTCTCCCGACTAGCGGGAGTTACAATGAGCAGTTCTTC
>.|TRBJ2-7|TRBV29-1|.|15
CSVETQEGAIREQYF
TGCAGCGTTGAAACCCAGGAAGGTGCTATTCGCGAGCAGTACTTC
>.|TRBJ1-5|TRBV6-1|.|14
CASSEGGYDQPQHF
TGTGCCAGCAGTGAGGGAGGGTATGACCAGCCCCAGCATTTT
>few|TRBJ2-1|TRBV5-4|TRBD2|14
CASSWDYKNNEQFF
TGTGCCAGCAGCTGGGACTACAAAAACAATGAGCAGTTCTTC
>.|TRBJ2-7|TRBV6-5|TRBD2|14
CASSQREGAYEQYF
TGTGCCAGCAGCCAGCGGGAGGGCGCCTACGAGCAGTACTTC
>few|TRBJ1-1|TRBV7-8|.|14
CASSTSPRDTEAFF
TGTGCCAGCAGCACAAGCCCGAGGGACACTGAAGCTTTCTTT
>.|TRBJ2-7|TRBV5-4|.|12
CASSLRGYEQYF
TGTGCCAGCAGCCTTAGGGGGTACGAGCAGTACTTC
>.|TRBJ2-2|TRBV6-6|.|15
CASRYTSTNTGELFF
TGTGCCAGCAGATACACCTCCACGAACACCGGGGAGCTGTTTTTT
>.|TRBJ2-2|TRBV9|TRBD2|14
CASSAGLPTGELFF
TGTGCCAGCAGCGCGGGACTACCGACCGGGGAGCTGTTTTTT
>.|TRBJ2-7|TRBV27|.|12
CASATRLGEQYF
TGTGCCAGCGCCACGAGGTTAGGGGAGCAGTACTTC
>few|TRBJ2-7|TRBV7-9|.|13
CASSIRTDYEQYF
TGTGCCAGCAGCATTAGGACAGACTACGAGCAGTACTTC
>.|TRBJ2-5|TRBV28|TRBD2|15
CASSFSSGSQETQYF
TGTGCCAGCAGTTTTTCTAGCGGGAGCCAAGAGACCCAGTACTTC
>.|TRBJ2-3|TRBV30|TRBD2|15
CAWSPGLAGPSTQYF
TGTGCCTGGAGTCCTGGACTAGCGGGACCAAGTACGCAGTATTTT
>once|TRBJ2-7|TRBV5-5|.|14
CASSLGGSVGEQYF
TGTGCCAGCAGCTTGGGCGGATCGGTTGGCGAGCAGTACTTC
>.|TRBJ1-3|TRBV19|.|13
CASTSTTLNTIYF
TGTGCCAGTACCTCGACAACCTTAAACACCATATATTTT
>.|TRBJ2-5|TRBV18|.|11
CASSLQETQYF
TGTGCCAGCTCACTCCAAGAGACCCAGTACTTC
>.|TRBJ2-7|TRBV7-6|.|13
CASSTRHGHEQYF
TGTGCCAGCAGCACCCGACATGGGCACGAGCAGTACTTC
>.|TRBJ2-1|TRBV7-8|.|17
CASSPTRFGGSYNEQFF
TGTGCCAGCAGCCCTACTAGGTTTGGGGGCTCCTACAATGAGCAGTTCTTC
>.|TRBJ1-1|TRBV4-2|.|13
CASSSTSNTEAFF
TGTGCCAGCAGTTCCACATCGAACACTGAAGCTTTCTTT
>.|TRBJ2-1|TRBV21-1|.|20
CASSLTRDPSIPRSYNEQFF
TGTGCCAGCAGTCTTACCAGGGACCCATCTATTCCCCGCTCCTACAATGAGCAGTTCTTC
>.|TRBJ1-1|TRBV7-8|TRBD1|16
CASGATGAHGGAEAFF
TGTGCCAGTGGAGCGACAGGGGCCCACGGAGGGGCTGAAGCTTTCTTT
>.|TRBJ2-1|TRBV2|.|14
CASSERERYNEQFF
TGTGCCAGCAGTGAGAGGGAACGGTACAATGAGCAGTTCTTC
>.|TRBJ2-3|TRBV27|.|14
CASRDAGATDTQYF
TGTGCCAGCCGGGACGCGGGGGCCACAGATACGCAGTATTTT
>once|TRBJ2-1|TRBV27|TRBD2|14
CASSSTSGNNEQFF
TGTGCCAGCAGTTCGACTAGCGGGAACAATGAGCAGTTCTTC
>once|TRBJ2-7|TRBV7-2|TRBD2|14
CASSLRLADLEQYF
TGTGCCAGCAGCTTACGGCTAGCGGACCTAGAGCAGTACTTC
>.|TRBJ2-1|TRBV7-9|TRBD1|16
CASSNTGTGSYNEQFF
TGTGCCAGCAGCAATACCGGGACAGGTTCCTACAATGAGCAGTTCTTC
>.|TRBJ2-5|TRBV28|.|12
CASTGPGETQYF
TGTGCCAGCACGGGCCCTGGGGAGACCCAGTACTTC
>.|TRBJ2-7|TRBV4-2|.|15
CASSQEGPSSYEQYF
TGTGCCAGCAGCCAAGAGGGACCTAGCTCCTACGAGCAGTACTTC
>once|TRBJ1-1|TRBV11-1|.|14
CASSLDRSNTEAFF
TGTGCCAGCAGCTTGGATCGGTCTAACACTGAAGCTTTCTTT
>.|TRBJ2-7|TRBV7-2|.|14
CASSPTGLSYEQYF
TGTGCCAGCAGCCCCACCGGGCTATCCTACGAGCAGTACTTC
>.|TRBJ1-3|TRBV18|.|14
CASSPGSVGDTIYF
TGTGCCAGCTCACCCGGCAGCGTCGGGGACACCATATATTTT
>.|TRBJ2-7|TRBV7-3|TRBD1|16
CASSRRTPTGVYEQYF
TGTGCCAGCAGCCGCCGAACCCCGACAGGGGTCTACGAGCAGTACTTC
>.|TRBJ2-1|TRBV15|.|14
CATSRDQAGHEQFF
TGTGCCACCAGCAGAGATCAAGCGGGCCATGAGCAGTTCTTC
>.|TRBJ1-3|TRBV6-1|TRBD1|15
CASSDHRGFGNTIYF
TGTGCCAGCAGTGATCACAGGGGGTTTGGAAACACCATATATTTT
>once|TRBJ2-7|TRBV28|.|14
CASRRQPTSYEQYF
TGTGCCAGCAGGCGACAGCCGACTTCCTACGAGCAGTACTTC
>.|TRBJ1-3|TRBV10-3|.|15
CAISENRVSGNTIYF
TGTGCCATCAGTGAGAACAGGGTCTCTGGAAACACCATATATTTT
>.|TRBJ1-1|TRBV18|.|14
CASSLGQPGTEAFF
TGTGCCAGCTCACTAGGACAGCCGGGCACTGAAGCTTTCTTT
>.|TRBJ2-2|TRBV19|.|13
CASGGFEAGELFF
TGTGCCAGTGGGGGGTTTGAAGCCGGGGAGCTGTTTTTT
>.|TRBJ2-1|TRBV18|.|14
CASSPPPNGDEQFF
TGTGCCAGCTCACCACCGCCCAATGGGGATGAGCAGTTCTTC
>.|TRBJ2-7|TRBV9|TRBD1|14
CASSAGTGVSEQYF
TGTGCCAGCAGCGCCGGGACAGGGGTGAGCGAGCAGTACTTC
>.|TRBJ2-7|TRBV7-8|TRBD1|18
CASSFPLRQGRSSYEQYF
TGTGCCAGCAGCTTCCCCCTCAGACAGGGGCGAAGCTCCTACGAGCAGTACTTC
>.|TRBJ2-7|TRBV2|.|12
CASRGPAYEQYF
TGTGCCAGCCGAGGTCCCGCCTACGAGCAGTACTTC
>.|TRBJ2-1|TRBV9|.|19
CASSAPNRVGISSYNEQFF
TGTGCCAGCAGCGCGCCGAACCGGGTCGGGATAAGCTCCTACAATGAGCAGTTCTTC
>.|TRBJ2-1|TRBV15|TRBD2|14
CATRSGGGHNEQFF
TGTGCCACCAGGAGTGGCGGGGGTCACAATGAGCAGTTCTTC
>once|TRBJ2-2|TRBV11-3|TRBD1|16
CASSPRTGYGTGELFF
TGTGCCAGCAGCCCGCGGACAGGGTATGGCACCGGGGAGCTGTTTTTT
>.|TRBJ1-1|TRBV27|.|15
CASSPSANLNTEAFF
TGTGCCAGCAGTCCCTCAGCCAACCTGAACACTGAAGCTTTCTTT
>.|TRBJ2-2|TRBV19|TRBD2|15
CASSFSGTDTGELFF
TGTGCCAGTAGTTTTAGCGGGACGGACACCGGGGAGCTGTTTTTT